This TCR beta chain stems from a study of blood T cells in healthy people across ages (dated by TCRdb to the mid-2010s). Looking at the study overall: In model experiments, roughly one uniquely barcoded TCR beta cDNA molecule per two T cells was captured by template switching. The study measured age-related changes in TCR beta repertoire diversity using deep sequencing normalized with unique cDNA molecular identifiers. The donors were split into four age groups: young (average around 15 years), middle-aged (39), aged (more than 60) and long-lived (roughly 86). The study analyzed two additional independent replicas of 1 million unique cDNA reads from the same blood draw for two donors, one aged 18 to 29 and one aged 80 or older.

The CDR3 contains 13 residues, cysteine and phenylalanine counted. The read is trimmed to its CDR3 DNA, 39 bases read in frame from base 1. The trim is 2 bases for V and 0 bases for J, with a gap of 4 bases between the germline ends. Per the germline V gene, MDHEN is the CDR1 and SYDVKM is the CDR2. Receptor amplification or capture employed 5' RACE. Instrument used: Illumina HiSeq 2500. The second PCR ran for about 6 to 11 cycles and used a J-beta primer mix along with a sample-barcoded 5' primer. A template-switch 5' adaptor carrying 12 random nucleotides introduced a unique molecular identifier onto each TCR beta cDNA molecule. At least 2.5 million CDR3-containing paired-end reads were obtained from each sample. All of the RNA was converted into first-strand cDNA using the Mint cDNA synthesis kit, with a TRBC-specific oligonucleotide serving as the primer. Following uracil-DNA glycosylase treatment, a first 18-cycle PCR with universal primers M1SS and BC2_uni_R was performed on all cDNA. Per the source publication's procedure: Normalization of each sample was performed by random selection of 1 million high-quality reads, each carrying a distinct molecular identifier. Reads sharing molecular identifiers were discarded rather than binned into consensus sequences. CDR3 identification, clonotype clustering and error correction used MiTCR with a Q25 quality threshold and the strictest error-elimination algorithm. Lower-bound total TCR beta diversity was estimated with a nonparametric unseen species model using Euler transformation. TCRdb handled the public reads itself, with Q25 trimming in fastp and clone calling in MiXCR, and kept productive beta chains. One record per CDR3 amino acid sequence lists the most common genes and DNA. For this entry, the V and J calls and clone size follow TCRdb and not the study's own pipeline. This sample lists roughly 500,000 distinct CDR3 sequences; approximately 25% were detected once. The ten largest clones take up 8.7% of the sample.

Systemically healthy Caucasian individuals from Russia, about 38 in total and aged roughly 6 to 100 years, were included as donors. Approximately 9.3 milliliters of peripheral blood were collected from each donor into EDTA-treated Vacutainer tubes. Ficoll-Paque density-gradient centrifugation was used to isolate PBMCs, with at least 6.5 million per sample. Total RNA, at least 5 micrograms per sample, was extracted from PBMCs with Trizol reagent. For every donor, an aliquot of PBMCs went through flow cytometry to measure the percentages of naive CD45RAhigh/CD27high T cells. This clonotype has a count of ten or more. Its antigen is unknown. Within one base of it there is no much larger clone, and no base qualities were kept. Overall study results and their limits: Compared with the aged group, the long-lived group had more naive CD4+ T cells, fewer expanded clones and increased TCR diversity, a pattern suggesting age selection. Bulk unsorted PBMC profiling prevented conclusive comparison of naive and antigen-experienced compartments. There was a strong correlation between observed TCR beta diversity and the percentage of naive T cells measured by flow cytometry. As age increased, observed TCR beta diversity per million T cells dropped in a roughly linear way, and a significant reduction was already evident by age about 36. Estimates of total diversity based on one million sequenced T cells were regarded as lower bounds and as underestimates. Because the CMV infection status of the donors was unknown, age-related changes in expanded clonotypes may potentially have been confounded.

This sample also appeared in a second study, on T cells of mothers and their children. From the second report: Donors were nine systemically healthy Caucasian individuals: three mothers and their six children. cDNA synthesis consumed the entire amount of extracted RNA, loaded at around 1.5 ug RNA in each 15 ul reaction. In the second PCR, sample barcodes and 2-4 random nucleotides were introduced via the M1S primer. Each mother yielded over 10 million TCR beta CDR3 reads and each child 2.5 million to 3 million reads. TCR recombination output is similarly shaped by thymic selection in related and unrelated pairs, with a minor effect exerted by inherited differences. Normalized repertoire overlap was always slightly but never significantly higher in related than unrelated mother-child pairs. No persistent microchimeric T cell clones were found, with a detection sensitivity of approximately 100 clones per million clonotypes. In the study, deep NGS was used to compare the TCR beta repertoires of mothers and children, and features distinguishing related mother-child pairs from unrelated individuals were sought. Mothers averaged roughly 40 +/- 4 years of age and children averaged around 10 +/- 4 years. After adapter ligation with NEBNext reagents, the libraries were sequenced on Illumina HiSeq 2000 with 100+100 nt paired-end reads. To prevent cross-contamination, the mother and child libraries were prepared a month apart and were sequenced in separate runs. Between about 500,000 and 2,100,000 distinct TCR beta clonotypes were identified per donor. Naive TCR beta clonotypes were estimated from low-frequency clonotypes matched to each donor's FACS-determined naive share, without sorting.

The sequenced sample was blood. The chain is assembled from TRBV28 and TRBJ2-5; the D segment cannot be called with confidence. This TCR was recovered from a boy younger than 18 in good health. The bases read TGTGCCAGCAGTTTACAGGACCAAGAGACCCAGTACTTC. This encodes CASSLQDQETQYF.